In this sample, the clone carrying this T cell receptor beta chain turned up a few times. Its antigen is undetermined. Trimming shortened V by 5 bases and J by 6 bases, and 14 bases separated the two germline ends. This CDR3 region has 13 residues. Per the germline V gene, CDR1 is DFQATT and CDR2 is SNEGSKA (reference sequence). This specimen belongs to a study of blood T cells in healthy people across ages. The wider study: Capture by template switching was about one barcoded beta molecule per two T cells. General study findings and limits: Using unsorted PBMCs precluded a conclusive naive versus antigen-experienced comparison. Lack of knowledge of donor CMV status possibly confounded expanded clonotype changes.

For the second PCR, which ran for roughly 6 to 12 cycles, a sample-barcoded 5' primer and a J-beta primer mix were used. TCRdb passed the 5' RACE reads through MiXCR, listing each CDR3 protein once. The repertoire includes around 1.5 million distinct CDR3 sequences, 35% to 45% of them detected once, and roughly 7.9% sits in the top ten. The TCR comes from a young woman in good health. The specimen sequenced was blood. V is TRBV20-1 and J is TRBJ1-5; perhaps TRBD1 as D (6 bases). CDR3 loop: CSARKQGRQPQHF. CDR3 nucleotide sequence: TGCAGTGCTCGAAAACAGGGACGTCAGCCCCAGCATTTT.